This is a list of T cell receptor beta chains from one sample in a study of beta chain features in type 1 diabetes. Profiling relied on immunoSEQ multiplex PCR, and the TCRdb table lists in-frame clones only, not all of them. Among about 370,000 clones listed, 9.6% were seen once. Sequencing was carried out using central memory CD4+ T cells from blood. The receptor source for this set is a man aged 25 to 40 with type 1 diabetes. CDR3s include the opening cysteine and the closing phenylalanine or tryptophan. The D gene is left open where the match is weak. Not all rows give a size; the values are once, few, many and, for expanded clones, a class.

V gene: TRBV14
D gene: -
clone size: -
J gene: TRBJ1-2
CDR3 protein: CASSQGGDFLRWSMGYTF
CDR3 DNA: TGTGCCAGCAGCCAAGGTGGGGACTTCCTACGATGGTCTATGGGCTACACCTTC

V gene: TRBV14
D gene: -
clone size: few
J gene: TRBJ2-3
CDR3 protein: CASSRRDGGADTQYF
CDR3 DNA: TGTGCCAGCAGCCGGCGGGACGGCGGGGCAGATACGCAGTATTTT

V gene: TRBV7-9
D gene: -
clone size: -
J gene: TRBJ1-3
CDR3 protein: CASSLQGGNTIYF
CDR3 DNA: TGTGCCAGCAGCTTACAGGGAGGAAACACCATATATTTT

V gene: TRBV5-6
D gene: -
clone size: few
J gene: TRBJ1-1
CDR3 protein: CASSLPAGMNTEAFF
CDR3 DNA: TGTGCCAGCAGCTTACCGGCAGGGATGAACACTGAAGCTTTCTTT

V gene: TRBV5-1
D gene: TRBD1
clone size: few
J gene: TRBJ1-1
CDR3 protein: CASSLGAGTGVEQAFF
CDR3 DNA: TGCGCCAGCAGCTTGGGAGCGGGGACAGGGGTAGAGCAAGCTTTCTTT

V gene: TRBV28
D gene: -
clone size: few
J gene: TRBJ2-2
CDR3 protein: CAARSPGELFF
CDR3 DNA: TGTGCCGCCAGGTCGCCCGGGGAGCTGTTTTTT

V gene: TRBV19
D gene: -
clone size: -
J gene: TRBJ1-4
CDR3 protein: CASMGRGEEKLFF
CDR3 DNA: TGTGCGAGTATGGGCAGGGGAGAAGAAAAACTGTTTTTT

V gene: TRBV5-6
D gene: -
clone size: -
J gene: TRBJ2-5
CDR3 protein: CASSLIGVETQYF
CDR3 DNA: TGTGCCAGCAGCTTGATAGGGGTGGAGACCCAGTACTTC

V gene: TRBV27
D gene: -
clone size: -
J gene: TRBJ1-5
CDR3 protein: CASSLKGDPTIQPQHF
CDR3 DNA: TGTGCCAGCAGTTTAAAGGGGGATCCAACAATTCAGCCCCAGCATTTT

V gene: TRBV11-2
D gene: TRBD2
clone size: many
J gene: TRBJ2-1
CDR3 protein: CASSFYSGRGNNEQFF
CDR3 DNA: TGTGCCAGCAGCTTCTACAGCGGGAGGGGGAACAATGAGCAGTTCTTC

V gene: TRBV29-1
D gene: -
clone size: many
J gene: TRBJ1-1
CDR3 protein: CSVEDPHEAFF
CDR3 DNA: TGCAGCGTTGAAGATCCGCATGAAGCTTTCTTT

V gene: TRBV7-9
D gene: TRBD2
clone size: many
J gene: TRBJ2-7
CDR3 protein: CASSLREGSSYEQYF
CDR3 DNA: TGTGCCAGCAGTCTTAGGGAGGGATCGTCCTACGAGCAGTACTTC

V gene: TRBV27
D gene: -
clone size: few
J gene: TRBJ1-1
CDR3 protein: CASSFRENTEAFF
CDR3 DNA: TGTGCCAGCAGTTTTAGGGAGAACACTGAAGCTTTCTTT

V gene: TRBV6-6
D gene: TRBD1
clone size: few
J gene: TRBJ1-2
CDR3 protein: CASRTVGGLGYTF
CDR3 DNA: TGTGCCAGCAGGACGGTAGGGGGCTTAGGCTACACCTTC

V gene: TRBV19
D gene: TRBD2
clone size: -
J gene: TRBJ2-7
CDR3 protein: CASSIEASGRAGRYEQYF
CDR3 DNA: TGTGCCAGTAGTATAGAGGCTAGCGGGAGGGCCGGACGGTACGAGCAGTACTTC

V gene: TRBV7-3
D gene: -
clone size: few
J gene: TRBJ2-7
CDR3 protein: CASSPGPPGYEQYF
CDR3 DNA: TGTGCCAGCAGCCCGGGCCCACCCGGCTACGAGCAGTACTTC

V gene: TRBV19
D gene: TRBD1
clone size: -
J gene: TRBJ1-5
CDR3 protein: CASSYRRGHQPQHF
CDR3 DNA: TGTGCCAGTAGTTATCGCAGGGGGCATCAGCCCCAGCATTTT

V gene: TRBV7-8
D gene: -
clone size: once
J gene: TRBJ1-1
CDR3 protein: CASSLQGSRTEAFF
CDR3 DNA: TGTGCCAGCAGCTTACAGGGGAGTAGAACTGAAGCTTTCTTT

V gene: TRBV21-1
D gene: -
clone size: -
J gene: TRBJ2-2
CDR3 protein: CASSKCLGQGCTGELFF
CDR3 DNA: TGTGCCAGCAGCAAGTGCCTAGGACAGGGTTGTACCGGGGAGCTGTTTTTT

V gene: TRBV20-1
D gene: -
clone size: few
J gene: TRBJ1-1
CDR3 protein: CSADRQEGAFF
CDR3 DNA: TGCAGTGCCGATCGACAGGAAGGAGCTTTCTTT

V gene: TRBV5-4
D gene: -
clone size: many
J gene: TRBJ2-2
CDR3 protein: CASSLNQIGELFF
CDR3 DNA: TGTGCCAGCAGCTTGAACCAGATCGGGGAGCTGTTTTTT

V gene: TRBV11-2
D gene: -
clone size: few
J gene: TRBJ2-2
CDR3 protein: CASSLTGELFF
CDR3 DNA: TGTGCCAGCAGCTTAACCGGGGAGCTGTTTTTT

V gene: TRBV6-5
D gene: -
clone size: few
J gene: TRBJ2-7
CDR3 protein: CASSELRGGEQYF
CDR3 DNA: TGTGCCAGCAGTGAACTGAGAGGCGGCGAGCAGTACTTC

V gene: TRBV7-2
D gene: TRBD1
clone size: -
J gene: TRBJ1-5
CDR3 protein: CASSSQGGNQPQHF
CDR3 DNA: TGTGCCAGCAGCTCACAGGGGGGCAATCAGCCCCAGCATTTT

V gene: TRBV29-1
D gene: -
clone size: few
J gene: TRBJ1-4
CDR3 protein: CSVEAGEQEKLFF
CDR3 DNA: TGCAGCGTTGAAGCAGGGGAGCAGGAAAAACTGTTTTTT

V gene: TRBV5-1
D gene: TRBD1
clone size: few
J gene: TRBJ2-1
CDR3 protein: CASSSGTGSREQFF
CDR3 DNA: TGCGCCAGCAGCTCGGGGACAGGGTCGCGGGAGCAGTTCTTC

V gene: TRBV6-5
D gene: TRBD2
clone size: few
J gene: TRBJ2-5
CDR3 protein: CASSPSGTPSQYF
CDR3 DNA: TGTGCCAGCAGTCCTAGCGGGACCCCTTCCCAGTACTTC

V gene: TRBV18
D gene: TRBD2
clone size: many
J gene: TRBJ2-1
CDR3 protein: CASSPSSGVRSEQFF
CDR3 DNA: TGTGCCAGCTCACCGTCTAGCGGGGTCCGCAGTGAGCAGTTCTTC

V gene: TRBV4-3
D gene: -
clone size: few
J gene: TRBJ2-3
CDR3 protein: CASSQEGGSYYSTDTQYF
CDR3 DNA: TGCGCCAGCAGCCAAGAGGGTGGCAGCTATTATAGCACAGATACGCAGTATTTT

V gene: TRBV9
D gene: TRBD1
clone size: -
J gene: TRBJ2-7
CDR3 protein: CASSPGQGLEEQYF
CDR3 DNA: TGTGCCAGCTCCCCGGGACAGGGCCTGGAAGAGCAGTACTTC

V gene: TRBV19
D gene: TRBD1
clone size: few
J gene: TRBJ1-5
CDR3 protein: CASRTGNQPQHF
CDR3 DNA: TGTGCCAGCCGGACAGGGAATCAGCCCCAGCATTTT

V gene: TRBV7-9
D gene: TRBD2
clone size: few
J gene: TRBJ2-5
CDR3 protein: CASSLAGGRETQYF
CDR3 DNA: TGTGCCAGCAGCCTAGCGGGGGGCCGGGAGACCCAGTACTTC

V gene: TRBV19
D gene: TRBD1
clone size: -
J gene: TRBJ1-5
CDR3 protein: CASTDRGGGNQPQHF
CDR3 DNA: TGTGCCAGTACCGACAGGGGCGGCGGCAATCAGCCCCAGCATTTT

V gene: TRBV9
D gene: -
clone size: many
J gene: TRBJ1-3
CDR3 protein: CASSVGEGRVIYF
CDR3 DNA: TGTGCCAGCAGCGTAGGTGAAGGCAGGGTAATATATTTT

V gene: TRBV2
D gene: TRBD2
clone size: few
J gene: TRBJ2-7
CDR3 protein: CASSAAGGYEQYF
CDR3 DNA: TGTGCCAGCAGTGCGGCGGGAGGCTACGAGCAGTACTTC

V gene: TRBV6-5
D gene: -
clone size: -
J gene: TRBJ1-5
CDR3 protein: CASSYSRRQPQHF
CDR3 DNA: TGTGCCAGCAGTTACTCCCGTCGGCAGCCCCAGCATTTT

V gene: TRBV19
D gene: -
clone size: -
J gene: TRBJ2-4
CDR3 protein: CASTREHIQYF
CDR3 DNA: TGTGCCAGTACCAGGGAGCACATTCAGTACTTC

V gene: TRBV5-1
D gene: -
clone size: few
J gene: TRBJ2-5
CDR3 protein: CASSEGGQGETQYF
CDR3 DNA: TGCGCCAGCAGTGAGGGAGGACAAGGGGAGACCCAGTACTTC

V gene: TRBV19
D gene: -
clone size: -
J gene: TRBJ2-5
CDR3 protein: CAGVQETQYF
CDR3 DNA: TGTGCCGGCGTACAAGAGACCCAGTACTTC

V gene: TRBV19
D gene: -
clone size: -
J gene: TRBJ2-7
CDR3 protein: CATSLRGRPYEQYF
CDR3 DNA: TGTGCCACCTCCCTGAGGGGACGGCCCTACGAGCAGTACTTC

V gene: TRBV20-1
D gene: -
clone size: -
J gene: TRBJ2-3
CDR3 protein: CSALGRDTQYF
CDR3 DNA: TGCAGTGCCCTCGGGAGAGATACGCAGTATTTT

V gene: TRBV15
D gene: -
clone size: many
J gene: TRBJ2-2
CDR3 protein: CATLDPTGLEINTGELFF
CDR3 DNA: TGTGCCACCCTAGACCCTACAGGGTTGGAGATTAACACCGGGGAGCTGTTTTTT

V gene: TRBV7-6
D gene: TRBD2
clone size: few
J gene: TRBJ2-2
CDR3 protein: CASSLGREGTGELFF
CDR3 DNA: TGTGCCAGCAGCTTAGGCAGGGAGGGGACCGGGGAGCTGTTTTTT

V gene: TRBV7-2
D gene: TRBD1
clone size: few
J gene: TRBJ2-1
CDR3 protein: CASSSKGTGVLIF
CDR3 DNA: TGTGCCAGCAGCTCCAAAGGGACAGGGGTCCTAATCTTC

V gene: TRBV9
D gene: -
clone size: few
J gene: TRBJ2-5
CDR3 protein: CASSVGFTFQETQYF
CDR3 DNA: TGTGCCAGCAGCGTAGGGTTTACCTTCCAAGAGACCCAGTACTTC

V gene: TRBV20-1
D gene: -
clone size: -
J gene: TRBJ2-7
CDR3 protein: CSARTRHEQYF
CDR3 DNA: TGCAGTGCTAGGACACGACACGAGCAGTACTTC

V gene: TRBV11-2
D gene: -
clone size: -
J gene: TRBJ2-1
CDR3 protein: CASSLQAAPYNEQFF
CDR3 DNA: TGTGCCAGCAGCTTACAAGCGGCCCCCTACAATGAGCAGTTCTTC

V gene: TRBV2
D gene: -
clone size: -
J gene: TRBJ1-1
CDR3 protein: CASSEGGWTEAFF
CDR3 DNA: TGTGCCAGCAGTGAAGGGGGTTGGACTGAAGCTTTCTTT

V gene: TRBV11-2
D gene: TRBD1
clone size: -
J gene: TRBJ2-7
CDR3 protein: CASRTLRAGGIHEQYF
CDR3 DNA: TGTGCCAGCAGGACCTTGCGAGCAGGGGGAATCCACGAGCAGTACTTC

V gene: TRBV6-6
D gene: -
clone size: -
J gene: TRBJ2-7
CDR3 protein: CASSALDFYEQYF
CDR3 DNA: TGTGCCAGCAGTGCCCTGGACTTCTACGAGCAGTACTTC

V gene: TRBV16
D gene: TRBD1
clone size: -
J gene: TRBJ1-5
CDR3 protein: CASSQLGQAINRPQHF
CDR3 DNA: TGTGCCAGCAGCCAATTGGGACAGGCCATCAATCGGCCCCAGCATTTT

V gene: TRBV7-9
D gene: -
clone size: -
J gene: TRBJ1-2
CDR3 protein: CASSLETGKNYGYTF
CDR3 DNA: TGTGCCAGCAGCTTAGAAACAGGGAAAAACTATGGCTACACCTTC

V gene: TRBV7-2
D gene: -
clone size: few
J gene: TRBJ2-7
CDR3 protein: CASSTSYEQYF
CDR3 DNA: TGTGCCAGCAGTACTTCCTACGAGCAGTACTTC